This T cell receptor (beta chain) was recorded in a study of identical twins. Regarding the study as a whole: Conclusions were drawn cross-sectionally by statistical analysis, without following the same donors. Twins' excess sharing was less marked for out-of-frame beta sequences.

The CDR3 spans 12 residues. Trimming pared 6 bases from V and 7 bases from J, leaving 12 bases between. The germline V gene encodes CDR1 DFQATT and CDR2 SNEGSKA (reference sequence). Many counts were recorded for this clonotype. No antigen is known for it. TCRdb reprocessed the 5' RACE reads with MiXCR, giving one entry per CDR3 protein. The sample carries approximately 600,000 distinct CDR3 sequences, 9.6% recorded once. In addition, the sample was reused for a study of yellow fever vaccine responses in identical twins.

V gene TRBV20-1 combines with J gene TRBJ2-2; possibly TRBD2 for D (5 bases). The TCR originated in a woman under 30 in good health. Specimen: PBMCs. CDR3 amino acids: CSARRDVGELFF. The CDR3 coding sequence is TGCAGTGCCCGACGGGATGTCGGGGAGCTGTTTTTT.